This paragraph reports one TCR beta chain. The antigen this receptor binds is unknown. No base quality information exists; no much larger clone differs at one position. These data originate in a study of blood T cell repertoires in COVID-19 (dated by TCRdb to 2018 to 2020). For the study in its entirety: Samples from collaborators originated in the United States, Italy and Spain and spanned both the acute and convalescent phases of COVID-19. A de-identified subject ID, COVID-19 status, age in years and sex were almost always included in the sample metadata. Where available, HLA class I and class II types were obtained from metadata supplied by the sample provider rather than from assay-based typing. Samples were obtained from the ongoing ImmuneRACE study (first 160 participants) and from over 1,000 subjects provided by 6 global collaborators. The material from the prospective study consisted of cDNA or gDNA derived from T cells, B-cell-depleted T cells, or PBMCs. The dataset comprised deeply sampled blood TCRbeta repertoires from subjects exposed to, actively infected with, or recovered from COVID-19. The repertoires were released in a freely available public database meant as a resource for research on the immune response to SARS-CoV-2. General findings and caveats noted by the study authors: The quantity of clinical and demographic metadata differed by source and by participant and was supplied without curation.

As encoded in the germline V gene, CDR1 is KGHDR while CDR2 is SFDVKD. V loses 3 bases, J loses 3 bases, and the germline ends lie 5 bases apart. From the cysteine up to the phenylalanine, the CDR3 has a length of 12 residues. The sequence is cut down to CDR3 DNA, 36 bases in frame from base 1. Each collaborating institution followed its own protocols to collect whole blood in K2EDTA tubes. Collaborator samples were shipped for TCRbeta analysis as frozen whole blood, isolated PBMCs, or DNA extracted from either sample type. TCRbeta CDR3 regions were amplified from genomic DNA by means of the immunoSEQ Assay, a bias-controlled multiplex PCR. Per the original workflow: The number of nucleated cells in each sample was estimated by amplification of reference gene primers within the assay. Sequence reads were collapsed and filtered to measure the absolute abundance of every unique TCRbeta CDR3 rearrangement. Productive Simpson clonality was computed per sample as the square root of Simpson's diversity index over productive rearrangements. As stored in TCRdb, this immuneACCESS dataset retains in-frame rearrangements with V and J assigned. A fraction of the clones does not appear; measured against another copy, unresolved V genes explain less than half of the discrepancy, and the remainder lacks a known reason. Clone size and the V and J calls come from that table; the DNA yielded D and trimming. This sample comprises over 140,000 clones, around 78% of them detected only once. The ten largest clones represent approximately 4.5% of the sample.

Recombination joined TRBV24-1 with TRBJ2-7; the D gene cannot be named for sure. This sequence originates from an elderly woman with active or convalescent COVID-19. The sequenced material came from peripheral blood. The CDR3 reads CATSDVNYEQYF. Here is the DNA: TGTGCCACCAGTGATGTCAACTACGAGCAGTACTTC.